The 17 T cell receptor beta chains below were found in one sample sequenced in a study of T cell responses to AZD1222 COVID-19 vaccine. The protocol was immunoSEQ multiplex PCR, while the TCRdb copy is restricted to in-frame clones and leaves out a portion. The data show about 99,000 clones, approximately 90% seen once. The input for sequencing was peripheral blood, taken on day 0 of AZD1222 vaccination. The receptors derive from an adult in good health.

V and J are TRBV14 and TRBJ2-4; no reliable D call. CDR1 is SGHDN and CDR2 is FVKESK in the germline V gene. V was shortened by 3 bases and J by 9 bases, with 9 bases between the two germline ends. The CDR3 extends over 12 amino acids. This CDR3 reads CASSHTPPIQYF. The DNA of the CDR3 is TGTGCCAGCAGCCACACCCCGCCCATTCAGTACTTC.

The V call is TRBV19, the J call TRBJ1-4; 9 bases match TRBD1. CDR1 and CDR2 (germline): LNHDA, SQIVND (reference sequence). With V trimmed by 4 bases and J by 4 bases, 10 bases remained unmatched. This CDR3 is built from 17 residues. The CDR3 loop is CASSSPGTGRLNEKLFF. Written as DNA, the CDR3 is TGTGCCAGTAGTAGCCCTGGGACAGGGAGACTTAATGAAAAACTGTTTTTT.

The chain uses TRBV27 and TRBJ1-2; tentative D call: TRBD1 (6 bases). This CDR3 spans 15 amino acids. CDR1 is MNHEY, CDR2 SMNVEV, per germline (reference sequence). V shed 3 bases and J shed 1 base, with 12 bases lying between them. This CDR3 is CASSLTQGINYGYTF. The DNA of the CDR3 is TGTGCCAGCAGTTTGACCCAGGGGATTAACTATGGCTACACCTTC.

The genes are TRBV10-3 and TRBJ1-5; unclear D gene. The CDR3 sequence is 13 residues long. V gave up 3 bases and J gave up 15 bases, with 18 bases separating them. From germline, CDR1 is ENHRY and CDR2 SYGVKD. The CDR3: CAISDSPTDRPHF. CDR3 in DNA: TGTGCCATCAGTGACTCCCCGACGGACCGTCCGCATTTT.

V usage is TRBV3-1 (or the pseudogene TRBV3-2) and J usage is TRBJ1-1, with TRBD1 as a possible D gene (5 bases). Trimming removed 2 bases at V and 8 bases at J, with 15 bases between. This CDR3 region has 14 residues. CDR1 and CDR2 from the germline V gene are LGHDT and YNNKEL (reference sequence). DNA of the CDR3: TGTGCCAGCAGCCAACACAGCCGTGGGGGGGAAGCTTTCTTT. This gives the protein CASSQHSRGGEAFF.

The rearrangement joins TRBV18 to TRBJ2-1; the D call may be TRBD1 or TRBD2 (5 bases each). Germline V gene sequence: CDR1 KGHSH, CDR2 LQKENI. The ends were cut back, 2 bases at V and 3 bases at J, with 11 bases in the middle. The CDR3 extends over 15 amino acids. The CDR3 sequence is CASSPTGDHYNEQFF. The CDR3 nucleotides read TGTGCCAGCTCACCAACCGGGGACCACTACAATGAGCAGTTCTTC.

The gene calls are TRBV29-1 and TRBJ1-2; 7 bases align to TRBD1. Germline lookup yields CDR1 SQVTM and CDR2 ANQGSEA. The CDR3 runs to 17 residues. J gave up 4 bases and V 0 bases, and 14 bases lay outside the gene matches. In DNA form, the CDR3 reads TGCAGCGTTGAAGATGCTCCCCAGGTGCCAGGGGGCTATGGCTACACCTTC. Translation: CSVEDAPQVPGGYGYTF.

There are a few counts of this clone. The chain couples TRBV27 to TRBJ2-7; D may match TRBD1 or TRBD2 (5 bases each). CDR3 length: 12 amino acids. In germline, CDR1 is MNHEY, CDR2 SMNVEV (reference sequence). V was trimmed by 1 base and J by 6 bases, leaving 7 bases between them. The CDR3 reads CASSLYGAEQYF. CDR3 coding DNA: TGTGCCAGCAGTTTATACGGGGCCGAGCAGTACTTC.

This clone was detected only once. V usage is TRBV28 and J usage is TRBJ2-4, with D possibly being TRBD2 (6 bases). The CDR3 length is 15 residues. V lost 5 bases, J lost 5 bases, and 16 bases lay in between. CDR1 is MDHEN and CDR2 is SYDVKM in the germline V gene. In DNA, the CDR3 is TGTGCCAGCAGTAAGGAGGGGCTAGGGGAAAACATTCAGTACTTC. Translation: CASSKEGLGENIQYF.

V is TRBV10-3 and J is TRBJ2-2; 12 positions match TRBD1. Germline assignment: CDR1 ENHRY and CDR2 SYGVKD. With V trimmed by 2 bases and J by 3 bases, 4 bases remained unmatched. CDR3 length: 17 amino acids. The CDR3 spells CAISEPGQGADTGELFF. DNA of the CDR3: TGTGCCATCAGTGAGCCGGGACAGGGGGCGGACACCGGGGAGCTGTTTTTT.

The chain is built from TRBV5-4 and TRBJ1-4; perhaps TRBD1 as D (5 bases). This CDR3 comprises 13 residues. Trimming took off 3 bases at V and 6 bases at J, with 9 bases between the two ends. CDR1 and CDR2 (germline): SGHNT, YYREEE (reference sequence). The CDR3 region is CASSSGVDEKLFF. Written as DNA, the CDR3 is TGTGCCAGCAGCTCGGGGGTAGATGAAAAACTGTTTTTT.

This clone has a handful of counts. This chain's CDR3 is CAWSVYRANYGYTF. In nucleotides, the CDR3 is TGTGCCTGGAGTGTATACAGGGCAAACTATGGCTACACCTTC. The chain recombines TRBV30 with TRBJ1-2; tentative D call: TRBD1 (6 bases). The length of the CDR3 is 14 residues. CDR1 and CDR2 (germline): GTSNPN, SVGIG (reference sequence). Trimming left V 0 bases short and J 2 bases short, with 10 bases between.

This clone has a single count. This rearrangement joins TRBV4-1 to TRBJ2-7, with 15 bases aligning to TRBD2. Trimming took 3 bases from V and 1 from J; bases not matched to a gene: 13. The CDR3 consists of 20 residues. CDR1 is MGHRA, CDR2 YSYEKL, per germline. The DNA of the CDR3 is TGCGCCAGCAGCCAGGGCGACGGACTAGCGGGGGGGCCATCTTCCTACGAGCAGTACTTC. It yields the protein CASSQGDGLAGGPSSYEQYF.

The chain is built from TRBV6-5 and TRBJ2-2; D unclear. The CDR3 is 15 residues long. CDR1 is MNHEY and CDR2 is SVGAGI in the germline V gene. V was clipped by 2 bases and J by 3 bases, with 10 bases between them. The CDR3 protein is CASSYEVGYTGELFF. CDR3 nucleotide sequence: TGTGCCAGCAGTTACGAGGTGGGGTACACCGGGGAGCTGTTTTTT.

The V call is TRBV9, the J call TRBJ2-3; 8 bases are shared with TRBD2. The CDR3 consists of 15 residues. With V trimmed by 4 bases and J by 4 bases, 8 bases remained unmatched. Germline V lookup: CDR1 SGDLS, CDR2 YYNGEE. The CDR3 reads CASSPMSGGPDTQYF. The CDR3 nucleotides are TGTGCCAGCAGCCCTATGAGCGGGGGCCCAGATACGCAGTATTTT.

This chain joins TRBV2 and TRBJ1-2; possibly TRBD1 for D (6 bases). CDR3 length: 13 residues. Germline-derived CDR1 and CDR2 are SNHLY and FYNNEI. Trimming removed 2 bases from V and 8 bases from J, with 12 bases in between. The CDR3 loop reads CASSELGARGYTF. CDR3 nucleotides: TGTGCCAGCAGTGAATTGGGGGCGCGGGGCTACACCTTC.

Of note for this clone: One end of the junction is discordant with germline, which a read error may explain. The chain uses TRBV7-7 and TRBJ1-1, with D possibly TRBD1 on 6 matching bases. Germline values: CDR1 SSHAT, CDR2 FNYEAQ (reference sequence). The CDR3 contains 12 residues. The CDR3 DNA reads TGTGCTAGCAGCAGGGACATCCCCGACGCTTTCTTT. This codes for CASSRDIPDAFF.